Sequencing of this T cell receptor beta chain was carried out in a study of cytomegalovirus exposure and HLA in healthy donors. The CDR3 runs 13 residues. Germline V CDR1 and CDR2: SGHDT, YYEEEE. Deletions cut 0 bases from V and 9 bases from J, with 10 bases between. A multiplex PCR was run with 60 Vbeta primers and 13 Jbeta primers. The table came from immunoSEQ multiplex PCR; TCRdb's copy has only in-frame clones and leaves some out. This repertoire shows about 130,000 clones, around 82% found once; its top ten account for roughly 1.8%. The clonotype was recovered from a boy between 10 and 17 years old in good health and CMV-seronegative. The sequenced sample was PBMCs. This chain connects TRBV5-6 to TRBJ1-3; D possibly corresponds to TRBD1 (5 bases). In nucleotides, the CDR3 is TGTGCCAGCAGCTTGGGGCAGGGCGGCACCATATATTTT. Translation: CASSLGQGGTIYF.